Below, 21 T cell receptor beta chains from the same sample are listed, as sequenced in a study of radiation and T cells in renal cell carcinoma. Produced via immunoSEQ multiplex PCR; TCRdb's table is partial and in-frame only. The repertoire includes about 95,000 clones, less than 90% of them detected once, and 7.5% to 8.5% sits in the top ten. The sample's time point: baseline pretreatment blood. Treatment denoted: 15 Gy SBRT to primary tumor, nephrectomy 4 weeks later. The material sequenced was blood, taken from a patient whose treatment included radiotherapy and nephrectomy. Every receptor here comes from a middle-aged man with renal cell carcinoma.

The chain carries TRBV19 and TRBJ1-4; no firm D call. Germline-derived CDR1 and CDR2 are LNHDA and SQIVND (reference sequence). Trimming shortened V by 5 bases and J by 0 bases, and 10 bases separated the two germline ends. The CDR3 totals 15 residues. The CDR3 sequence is CASSETETTNEKLFF. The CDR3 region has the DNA TGTGCCAGTAGTGAAACCGAAACAACTAATGAAAAACTGTTTTTT.

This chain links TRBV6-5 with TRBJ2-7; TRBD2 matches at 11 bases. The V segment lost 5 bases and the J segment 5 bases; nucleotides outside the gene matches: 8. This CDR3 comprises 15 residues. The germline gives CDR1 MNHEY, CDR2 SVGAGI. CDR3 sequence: CASSRTSGSFDEQYF. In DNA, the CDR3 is TGTGCCAGCAGTAGAACTAGCGGGAGCTTCGACGAGCAGTACTTC.

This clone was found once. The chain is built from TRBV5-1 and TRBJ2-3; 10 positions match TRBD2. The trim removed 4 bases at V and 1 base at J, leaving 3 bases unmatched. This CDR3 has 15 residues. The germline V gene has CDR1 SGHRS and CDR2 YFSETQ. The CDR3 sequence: CASSVGLAGTDTQYF. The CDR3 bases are TGCGCCAGCAGCGTCGGACTAGCGGGCACAGATACGCAGTATTTT.

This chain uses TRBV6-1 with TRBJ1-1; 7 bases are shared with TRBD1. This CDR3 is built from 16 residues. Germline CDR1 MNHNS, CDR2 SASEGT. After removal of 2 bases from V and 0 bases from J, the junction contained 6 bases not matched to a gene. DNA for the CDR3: TGTGCCAGCAGTGAACCGGGACAGCACCTGAACACTGAAGCTTTCTTT. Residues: CASSEPGQHLNTEAFF.

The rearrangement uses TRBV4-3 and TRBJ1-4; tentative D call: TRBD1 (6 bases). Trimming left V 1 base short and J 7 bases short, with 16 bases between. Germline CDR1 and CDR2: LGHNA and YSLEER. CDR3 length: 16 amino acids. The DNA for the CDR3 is TGCGCCAGCAGCCAAGCAAGCCGGGGGGCCGCTGAAAAACTGTTTTTT. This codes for CASSQASRGAAEKLFF.

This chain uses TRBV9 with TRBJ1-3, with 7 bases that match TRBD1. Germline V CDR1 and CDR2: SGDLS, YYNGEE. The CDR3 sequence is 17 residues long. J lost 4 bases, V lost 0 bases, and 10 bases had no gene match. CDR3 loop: CASSVAPQGRMGNTIYF. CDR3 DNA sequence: TGTGCCAGCAGCGTAGCCCCACAGGGGAGAATGGGAAACACCATATATTTT.

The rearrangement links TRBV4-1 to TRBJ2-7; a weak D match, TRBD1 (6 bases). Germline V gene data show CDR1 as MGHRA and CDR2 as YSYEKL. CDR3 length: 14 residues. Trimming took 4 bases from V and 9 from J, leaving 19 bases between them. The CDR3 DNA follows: TGCGCCAGCAGCCCAGACGACAGGTTGACGGGGCAGTACTTC. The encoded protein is CASSPDDRLTGQYF.

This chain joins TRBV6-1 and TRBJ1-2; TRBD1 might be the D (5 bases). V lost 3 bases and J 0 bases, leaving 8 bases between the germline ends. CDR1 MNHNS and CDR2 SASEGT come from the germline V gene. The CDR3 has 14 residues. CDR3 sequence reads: CASSEGDSNYGYTF. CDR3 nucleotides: TGTGCCAGCAGTGAGGGGGATTCTAACTATGGCTACACCTTC.

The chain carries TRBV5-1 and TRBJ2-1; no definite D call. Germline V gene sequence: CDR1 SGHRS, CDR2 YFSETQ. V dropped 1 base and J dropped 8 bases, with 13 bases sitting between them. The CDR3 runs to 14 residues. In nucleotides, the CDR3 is TGCGCCAGCAGCTTGTCTCCTTCAAGCGATGAGCAGTTCTTC. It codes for CASSLSPSSDEQFF.

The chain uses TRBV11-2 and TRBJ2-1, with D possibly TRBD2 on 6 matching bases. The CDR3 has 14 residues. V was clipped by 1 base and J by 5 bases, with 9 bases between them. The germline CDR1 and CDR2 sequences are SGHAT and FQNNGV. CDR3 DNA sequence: TGTGCCAGCAGCTTAGCGGGGGTACACAATGAGCAGTTCTTC. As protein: CASSLAGVHNEQFF.

As DNA, the CDR3 is TGTGCCAGTAGTGCGCGGGACAGTTCCTACGAGCAGTACTTC. This gives the protein CASSARDSSYEQYF. V and J are TRBV19 and TRBJ2-7; D is possibly TRBD1 (7 bases). CDR1 and CDR2 (germline): LNHDA, SQIVND (reference sequence). The CDR3 runs 14 residues. Trimming took off 5 bases at V and 1 base at J, with 12 bases between the two ends.

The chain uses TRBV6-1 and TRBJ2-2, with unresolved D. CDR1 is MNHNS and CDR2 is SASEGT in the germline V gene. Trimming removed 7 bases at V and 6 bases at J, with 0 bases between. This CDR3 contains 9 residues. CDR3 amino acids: CASTGELFF. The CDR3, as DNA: TGTGCCAGCACCGGGGAGCTGTTTTTT.

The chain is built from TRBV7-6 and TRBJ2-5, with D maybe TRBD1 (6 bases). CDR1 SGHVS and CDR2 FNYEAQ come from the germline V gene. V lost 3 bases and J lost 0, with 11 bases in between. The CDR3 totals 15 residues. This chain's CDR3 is CASSFAEGDQETQYF. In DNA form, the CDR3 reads TGTGCCAGCAGCTTCGCAGAGGGGGACCAAGAGACCCAGTACTTC.

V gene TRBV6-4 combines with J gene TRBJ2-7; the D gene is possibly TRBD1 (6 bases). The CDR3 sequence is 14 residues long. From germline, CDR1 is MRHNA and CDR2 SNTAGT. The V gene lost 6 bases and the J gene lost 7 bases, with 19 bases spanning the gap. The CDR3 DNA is TGTGCCAGCAGCCACAGGGCCGTGAGACGGGAGCAGTACTTC. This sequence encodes CASSHRAVRREQYF.

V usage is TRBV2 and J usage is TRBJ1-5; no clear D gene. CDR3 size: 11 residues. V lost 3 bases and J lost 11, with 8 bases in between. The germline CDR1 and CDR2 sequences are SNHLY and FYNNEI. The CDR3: CASSEADSQHF. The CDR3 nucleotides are TGTGCCAGCAGTGAGGCGGATTCCCAGCATTTT.

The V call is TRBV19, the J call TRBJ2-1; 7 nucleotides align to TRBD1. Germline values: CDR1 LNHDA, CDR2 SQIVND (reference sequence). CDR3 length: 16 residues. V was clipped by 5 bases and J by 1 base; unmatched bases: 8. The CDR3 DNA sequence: TGTGCCAGTAGTCCACAGGGGATGGGGTCCTACAATGAGCAGTTCTTC. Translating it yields CASSPQGMGSYNEQFF.

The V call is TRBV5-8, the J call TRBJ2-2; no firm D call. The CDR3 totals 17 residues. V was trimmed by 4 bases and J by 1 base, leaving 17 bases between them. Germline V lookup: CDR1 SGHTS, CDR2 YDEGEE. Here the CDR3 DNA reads TGTGCCAGCAGCCGGCGGTCGCCGCGCGGGAACACCGGGGAGCTGTTTTTT. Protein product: CASSRRSPRGNTGELFF.

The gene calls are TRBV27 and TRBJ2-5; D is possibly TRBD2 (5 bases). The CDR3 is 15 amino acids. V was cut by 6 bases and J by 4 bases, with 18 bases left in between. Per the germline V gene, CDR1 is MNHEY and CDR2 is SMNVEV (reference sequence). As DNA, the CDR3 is TGTGCCAGCAGAACCCTCGGGGTAGCTGGAGAGACCCAGTACTTC. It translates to CASRTLGVAGETQYF.

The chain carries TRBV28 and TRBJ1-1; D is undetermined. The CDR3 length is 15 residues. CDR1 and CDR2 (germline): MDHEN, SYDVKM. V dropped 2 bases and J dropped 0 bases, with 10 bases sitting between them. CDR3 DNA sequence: TGTGCCAGCAGTTTACGGCCAGCCTTGAACACTGAAGCTTTCTTT. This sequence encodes CASSLRPALNTEAFF.

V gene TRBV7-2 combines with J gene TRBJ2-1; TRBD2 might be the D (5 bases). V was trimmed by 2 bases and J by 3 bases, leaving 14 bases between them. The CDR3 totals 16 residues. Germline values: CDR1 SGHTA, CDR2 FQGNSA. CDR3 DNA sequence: TGTGCCAGCAGCTTACAGTCGGGAACCAACTACAATGAGCAGTTCTTC. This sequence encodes CASSLQSGTNYNEQFF. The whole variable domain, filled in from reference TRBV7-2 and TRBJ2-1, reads GAGVSQSPSNKVTEKGKDVELRCDPISGHTALYWYRQSLGQGLEFLIYFQGNSAPDKSGLPSDRFSAERTGGSVSTLTIQRTQQEDSAVYLCASSLQSGTNYNEQFFGPGTRLTVL.

The CDR3 loop reads CASSESPSGGTQYF. The DNA of the CDR3 is TGTGCCAGCAGCGAAAGTCCTAGCGGCGGGACCCAGTACTTC. The chain uses TRBV9 and TRBJ2-5; 7 bases are shared with TRBD2. V lost 3 bases and J lost 7; bases outside the gene matches: 9. CDR1 is SGDLS, CDR2 YYNGEE, per germline. The length of the CDR3 is 14 residues.